This T cell receptor beta chain was profiled in a study of T cell responses to AZD1222 COVID-19 vaccine. In the study overall: Pooled samples include second doses given at about 4 or 12 weeks.

The assay was immunoSEQ multiplex PCR, and TCRdb's table has in-frame clones only and misses some. The sample lists 110,000 to 150,000 clones; about 93% were seen once. V gave up 1 base and J gave up 0 bases; unmatched junction bases: 5. The CDR3 sequence is 17 residues long. From germline, CDR1 is MGHRA and CDR2 YSYEKL. Study-wide results and caveats: Distributed over spike, vaccine-associated CD4 TCRs predominated at 160-218 and 743-854. Just a handful of AZD1222 recipients tested seropositive at baseline.

As concerns this clone: What it binds is unknown.

The specimen comprised peripheral blood, sampled on day 0 of AZD1222 vaccination. The sequence came from an adult in good health. The genes are TRBV4-1 and TRBJ2-1, with 8 bases that match TRBD2. The CDR3 here is CASSQVKSGSSYNEQFF. Here the CDR3 DNA reads TGCGCCAGCAGCCAAGTCAAGAGCGGGAGCTCCTACAATGAGCAGTTCTTC.